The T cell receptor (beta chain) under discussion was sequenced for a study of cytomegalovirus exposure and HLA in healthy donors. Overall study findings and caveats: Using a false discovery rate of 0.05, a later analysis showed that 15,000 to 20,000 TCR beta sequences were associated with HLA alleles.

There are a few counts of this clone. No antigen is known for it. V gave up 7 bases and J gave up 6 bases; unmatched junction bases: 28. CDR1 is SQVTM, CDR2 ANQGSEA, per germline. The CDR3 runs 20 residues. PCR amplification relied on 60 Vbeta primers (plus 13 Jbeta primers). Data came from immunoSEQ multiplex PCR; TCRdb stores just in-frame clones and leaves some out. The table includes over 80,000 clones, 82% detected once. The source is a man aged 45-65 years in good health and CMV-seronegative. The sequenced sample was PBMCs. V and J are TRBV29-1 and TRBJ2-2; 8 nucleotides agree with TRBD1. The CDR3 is CSATRPGTGTRSGVAGELFF. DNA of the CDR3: TGCAGCGCCACTCGTCCCGGGACAGGAACCCGATCTGGAGTAGCCGGGGAGCTGTTTTTT.